Described below is a single TCR beta chain sequence and its context. Its antigen is not identified. With 60 Vbeta and 13 Jbeta primers, the PCR was carried out. Generated by immunoSEQ multiplex PCR, the TCRdb table keeps only in-frame clones and is missing some. The sample includes 200,000 or so clones, approximately 88% seen only once; the top ten take approximately 0.26%. This sample was included in a study of cytomegalovirus exposure and HLA in healthy donors. The V end lost 0 bases, the J end lost 2 bases, and 7 bases lay between the germline ends. CDR1 and CDR2 (germline): KGHSH, LQKENI. The CDR3 spans 14 residues. General study results and limits: Being productive about 87% or about 30% of the time was typical of most TCR beta V segments in an earlier analysis. The classifier reportedly diagnosed cytomegalovirus status with high specificity and sensitivity.

This chain uses TRBV18 with TRBJ1-1, with D unclear. The sequence derives from a boy under 18 in good health and CMV-seronegative. The sample consisted of PBMCs. For the CDR3, the DNA is TGTGCCAGCTCACCACCAGCCCCCAACACTGAAGCTTTCTTT. This encodes CASSPPAPNTEAFF.